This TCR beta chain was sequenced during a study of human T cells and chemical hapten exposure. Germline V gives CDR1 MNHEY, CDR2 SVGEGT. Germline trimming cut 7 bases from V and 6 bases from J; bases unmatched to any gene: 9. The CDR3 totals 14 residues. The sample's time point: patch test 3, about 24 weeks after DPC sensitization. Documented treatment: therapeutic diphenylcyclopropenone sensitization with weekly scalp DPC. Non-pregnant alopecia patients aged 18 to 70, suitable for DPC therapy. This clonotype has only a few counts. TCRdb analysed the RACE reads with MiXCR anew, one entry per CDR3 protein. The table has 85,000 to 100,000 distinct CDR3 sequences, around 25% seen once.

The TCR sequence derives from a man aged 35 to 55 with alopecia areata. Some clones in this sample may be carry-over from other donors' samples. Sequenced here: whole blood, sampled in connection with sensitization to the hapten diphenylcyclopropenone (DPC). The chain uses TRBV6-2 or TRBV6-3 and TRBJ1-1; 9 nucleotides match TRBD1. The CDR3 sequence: CASKVQGASAEAFF. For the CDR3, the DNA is TGTGCCAGCAAGGTACAGGGGGCCTCTGCTGAAGCTTTCTTT.